These T cell receptor beta chains were read from a single sample in a study of cytomegalovirus exposure and HLA in healthy donors. Measured with immunoSEQ multiplex PCR; TCRdb has only the in-frame clones, and not every one. The table includes roughly 49,000 clones, about 77% detected once. The sample comprised PBMCs. All receptors derive from a woman in her thirties or forties in good health and CMV-seropositive. CDR3s include the opening cysteine and the closing phenylalanine or tryptophan. A D gene is named only where the DNA matches it firmly. Some rows mark clone size as missing; the rest say once, few, many or name a class of expanded clone.

clone size: NA; D gene: TRBD1; J gene: TRBJ1-6; V gene: TRBV29-1; CDR3 DNA: TGCAGCGCAAAGACAGGGCCTAATTCACCCCTCCACTTT; CDR3 protein: CSAKTGPNSPLHF
clone size: NA; D gene: NA; J gene: TRBJ2-5; V gene: TRBV29-1; CDR3 DNA: TGCAGCGTTGAAGGGACTCGGGTAAAAGAGACCCAGTACTTC; CDR3 protein: CSVEGTRVKETQYF
clone size: once; D gene: NA; J gene: TRBJ2-5; V gene: TRBV25-1; CDR3 DNA: TGTGCCAGCAGTGAGGGCAGTCAGGAGACCCAGTACTTC; CDR3 protein: CASSEGSQETQYF
clone size: NA; D gene: NA; J gene: TRBJ1-2; V gene: TRBV5-1; CDR3 DNA: TGCGCCAGCAGCTTGGTAGGGGAAGGCTACACCTTC; CDR3 protein: CASSLVGEGYTF
clone size: NA; D gene: NA; J gene: TRBJ2-2; V gene: TRBV15; CDR3 DNA: TGTGCCACCGAAACCAGGCAGGGCCTCACCGGGGAGCTGTTTTTT; CDR3 protein: CATETRQGLTGELFF
clone size: NA; D gene: NA; J gene: TRBJ1-1; V gene: TRBV16; CDR3 DNA: TGTGCCAGCAGCCAAAGCCCGACAGTTACCACTGAAGCTTTCTTT; CDR3 protein: CASSQSPTVTTEAFF
clone size: NA; D gene: TRBD2; J gene: TRBJ2-7; V gene: TRBV4-1; CDR3 DNA: TGCGCCAGCAGCCAGGCCGGCCCTGGCGAGCGGGGTGGGGAGCAGTACTTC; CDR3 protein: CASSQAGPGERGGEQYF
clone size: NA; D gene: TRBD2; J gene: TRBJ2-1; V gene: TRBV2; CDR3 DNA: TGTGCCAGTTACCCAGCGGGGGGGAGGGTTGAGCAGTTCTTC; CDR3 protein: CASYPAGGRVEQFF
clone size: NA; D gene: NA; J gene: TRBJ2-7; V gene: TRBV28; CDR3 DNA: TGTGCCAGCAGTTTGCCCAGGGGAGTAGGCTACGAGCAGTACTTC; CDR3 protein: CASSLPRGVGYEQYF
clone size: NA; D gene: NA; J gene: TRBJ2-7; V gene: TRBV28; CDR3 DNA: TGTGCCAGCAGCTCATCCTCCGGGAGAAGCTACGAGCAGTACTTC; CDR3 protein: CASSSSSGRSYEQYF
clone size: NA; D gene: TRBD1; J gene: TRBJ2-4; V gene: TRBV29-1; CDR3 DNA: TGCAGCGTTTCGGGACAGGGGTTCATTCAGTACTTC; CDR3 protein: CSVSGQGFIQYF
clone size: once; D gene: NA; J gene: TRBJ1-2; V gene: TRBV19; CDR3 DNA: TGTGCCAGTAGTATCTTGGGGGGGACCGCGTCCTATGGCTACACCTTC; CDR3 protein: CASSILGGTASYGYTF
clone size: NA; D gene: NA; J gene: TRBJ1-1; V gene: TRBV5-1; CDR3 DNA: TGCGCCAGCAGCTTGGGGGCAGGGAATGAAGCTTTCTTT; CDR3 protein: CASSLGAGNEAFF
clone size: NA; D gene: TRBD1; J gene: TRBJ1-2; V gene: TRBV5-4; CDR3 DNA: TGTGCCAGCAGCTCACTAGCTCCGGGACAGGCTAACTATGGCTACACCTTC; CDR3 protein: CASSSLAPGQANYGYTF
clone size: NA; D gene: NA; J gene: TRBJ1-3; V gene: TRBV5-4; CDR3 DNA: TGTGCCAGCAGCTTGGCGGGGGGAACGTACGGAAACACCATATATTTT; CDR3 protein: CASSLAGGTYGNTIYF
clone size: NA; D gene: NA; J gene: TRBJ1-5; V gene: TRBV28; CDR3 DNA: TGTGCCAGCAGTTTCCTCCCTTATGTTCAGCCCCAGCATTTT; CDR3 protein: CASSFLPYVQPQHF
clone size: NA; D gene: TRBD1; J gene: TRBJ1-4; V gene: TRBV4-3; CDR3 DNA: TGCGCCAGCAGCCAGGGACAGGGATTCGGTAATGAAAAACTGTTTTTT; CDR3 protein: CASSQGQGFGNEKLFF
clone size: NA; D gene: NA; J gene: TRBJ1-1; V gene: TRBV6-5; CDR3 DNA: TGTGCCAGCAGACAGGGTCAATGGACTGAAGCTTTCTTT; CDR3 protein: CASRQGQWTEAFF
clone size: NA; D gene: TRBD1; J gene: TRBJ1-2; V gene: TRBV30; CDR3 DNA: TGTGCCTGGACAGGGGGCAATGGCTACACCTTC; CDR3 protein: CAWTGGNGYTF
clone size: NA; D gene: NA; J gene: TRBJ2-5; V gene: TRBV2; CDR3 DNA: TGTGCCAGCAGTGAAGGGGGTGTCGGGAAAGAGACCCAGTACTTC; CDR3 protein: CASSEGGVGKETQYF
clone size: NA; D gene: NA; J gene: TRBJ1-2; V gene: TRBV5-4; CDR3 DNA: TGTGCCAGCAGCCCCAACCCCCGGGACACAGGCGGCTACACCTTC; CDR3 protein: CASSPNPRDTGGYTF
clone size: few; D gene: TRBD1; J gene: TRBJ2-5; V gene: TRBV7-2; CDR3 DNA: TGTGCCAGCAGCTTGGGACAGAGAGAGACCCAGTACTTC; CDR3 protein: CASSLGQRETQYF
clone size: NA; D gene: TRBD1; J gene: TRBJ2-4; V gene: TRBV25-1; CDR3 DNA: TGTGCCAGCAGTGCTACCGGGACAGGGATCAACATTCAGTACTTC; CDR3 protein: CASSATGTGINIQYF
clone size: NA; D gene: NA; J gene: TRBJ1-4; V gene: TRBV5-1; CDR3 DNA: TGCGCCAGCAGCTTGGAGCGGGGTGAAAAACTGTTTTTT; CDR3 protein: CASSLERGEKLFF
clone size: NA; D gene: NA; J gene: TRBJ1-2; V gene: TRBV2; CDR3 DNA: TGTGCCAGCAGAGTTACAGGAAACTATGGCTACACCTTC; CDR3 protein: CASRVTGNYGYTF
clone size: NA; D gene: NA; J gene: TRBJ2-7; V gene: TRBV19; CDR3 DNA: TGTGCCAGTAGTACCGCCCCCGGGGACTACGAGCAGTACTTC; CDR3 protein: CASSTAPGDYEQYF
clone size: NA; D gene: TRBD1; J gene: TRBJ2-7; V gene: TRBV5-1; CDR3 DNA: TGCGCCAGCAGCTTGGGGACAGGGCCGAGGATCGACGAGCAGTACTTC; CDR3 protein: CASSLGTGPRIDEQYF
clone size: NA; D gene: NA; J gene: TRBJ2-7; V gene: TRBV11-2; CDR3 DNA: TGTGCCAGCAGCTTACTGGGGGCCACTAGCGCCTACGAGCAGTACTTC; CDR3 protein: CASSLLGATSAYEQYF
clone size: NA; D gene: NA; J gene: TRBJ2-5; V gene: TRBV7-8; CDR3 DNA: TGTGCCAGCAGCCGGAACAGGGAGCAGTACTTC; CDR3 protein: CASSRNREQYF
clone size: NA; D gene: NA; J gene: TRBJ1-5; V gene: TRBV5-8; CDR3 DNA: TGTGCCAGCAGCCTCCGGGGGGTGAAGGGGCAGCCCCAGCATTTT; CDR3 protein: CASSLRGVKGQPQHF
clone size: few; D gene: TRBD2; J gene: TRBJ2-1; V gene: TRBV4-1; CDR3 DNA: TGCGCCAGCAGCAGGACTAGCGGGTACAATGAGCAGTTCTTC; CDR3 protein: CASSRTSGYNEQFF
clone size: few; D gene: NA; J gene: TRBJ1-5; V gene: TRBV6-6; CDR3 DNA: TGTGCCAGCAGCTACGGACGAGGGTCAAATCAGCCCCAGCATTTT; CDR3 protein: CASSYGRGSNQPQHF
clone size: NA; D gene: TRBD2; J gene: TRBJ2-3; V gene: TRBV9; CDR3 DNA: TGTGCCAGCAGCCTACGACTAGCCTCAGATACGCAGTATTTT; CDR3 protein: CASSLRLASDTQYF
clone size: NA; D gene: TRBD1; J gene: TRBJ1-6; V gene: TRBV19; CDR3 DNA: TGTGCCAGTAGTCGGGACAGGGGGTATAATTCACCCCTCCACTTT; CDR3 protein: CASSRDRGYNSPLHF
clone size: NA; D gene: TRBD1; J gene: TRBJ1-1; V gene: TRBV28; CDR3 DNA: TGTGCCAGCAGTATACTTGGGACAGCTGAAGCTTTCTTT; CDR3 protein: CASSILGTAEAFF
clone size: NA; D gene: TRBD1; J gene: TRBJ1-5; V gene: TRBV5-8; CDR3 DNA: TGTGCCAGCAGCCTAACAGGGGGGTATCAGCCCCAGCATTTT; CDR3 protein: CASSLTGGYQPQHF
clone size: NA; D gene: NA; J gene: TRBJ1-2; V gene: TRBV6-5; CDR3 DNA: TGTGCCAGCAGTTACAGTCCAGGGAGGTCCCATGGCTACACCTTC; CDR3 protein: CASSYSPGRSHGYTF
clone size: once; D gene: TRBD1; J gene: TRBJ1-2; V gene: TRBV29-1; CDR3 DNA: TGCAGCGTGGACAGGGGAAGAAACTATGGCTACACCTTC; CDR3 protein: CSVDRGRNYGYTF
clone size: once; D gene: NA; J gene: TRBJ1-4; V gene: TRBV27; CDR3 DNA: TGTGCCAGCAGTTTGGCAGGCTCTAATGAAAAACTGTTTTTT; CDR3 protein: CASSLAGSNEKLFF
clone size: NA; D gene: NA; J gene: TRBJ1-6; V gene: TRBV28; CDR3 DNA: TGTGCCAGCAGTTTGCGGACAGCTCATTCACCCCTCCACTTT; CDR3 protein: CASSLRTAHSPLHF
clone size: NA; D gene: NA; J gene: TRBJ2-1; V gene: TRBV5-1; CDR3 DNA: TGCGCCAGCAGCCTCGGACAGGAGCAGTTCTTC; CDR3 protein: CASSLGQEQFF
clone size: NA; D gene: TRBD1; J gene: TRBJ2-7; V gene: TRBV2; CDR3 DNA: TGTGCCAGCAGGCGGACAGGCCTCCACGAGCAGTACTTC; CDR3 protein: CASRRTGLHEQYF
clone size: NA; D gene: NA; J gene: TRBJ2-3; V gene: TRBV25-1; CDR3 DNA: TGTGCCAGCAGTGTGGGGCCCTATACGCAGTATTTT; CDR3 protein: CASSVGPYTQYF
clone size: NA; D gene: NA; J gene: TRBJ1-2; V gene: TRBV4-3; CDR3 DNA: TGCGCCAGCAGCCAAGATGGGGCAGGTTTGGATGGCTACACCTTC; CDR3 protein: CASSQDGAGLDGYTF
clone size: NA; D gene: TRBD1; J gene: TRBJ1-2; V gene: TRBV29-1; CDR3 DNA: TGCAGTACATCAGGGGGCTCCTATGGCTACACCTTC; CDR3 protein: CSTSGGSYGYTF
clone size: few; D gene: NA; J gene: TRBJ2-7; V gene: TRBV7-9; CDR3 DNA: TGTGCCAGCAGCCTAGTACAGGATTTTGAGCAGTACTTC; CDR3 protein: CASSLVQDFEQYF
clone size: NA; D gene: NA; J gene: TRBJ1-6; V gene: TRBV30; CDR3 DNA: TGTGCCTGGAGTGTACCGGGATCACCCCTCCACTTT; CDR3 protein: CAWSVPGSPLHF
clone size: NA; D gene: TRBD2; J gene: TRBJ2-3; V gene: TRBV29-1; CDR3 DNA: TGCAGCGTTGCGGGGGGGCGGGAGATTAGCACAGATACGCAGTATTTT; CDR3 protein: CSVAGGREISTDTQYF